This note documents a single T cell receptor (beta chain) sequence. The data originate from a study of blood T cell repertoires in COVID-19. Source study methods: The assay estimated nucleated cells by amplifying reference gene primers. The assay was immunoSEQ multiplex PCR, and TCRdb's table has in-frame clones only and misses some. The DNA gave D and trimming, while V, J and clone size come from that table. The sample has 130,000 or so clones, about 80% seen once. Sequenced sample: PBMCs or T cells enriched from blood (not recorded which). This receptor was identified in a man aged 50-59 years who had recovered from COVID-19.

CDR3 in amino acids: CASTPVGGEEAFF. CDR3 in DNA: TGTGCCAGTACTCCCGTCGGAGGCGAAGAAGCTTTCTTT. The chain combines TRBV19 with TRBJ1-1; D call uncertain. This CDR3 is 13 amino acids long. V was cut by 7 bases and J by 8 bases, with 17 bases left in between. Germline V CDR1 and CDR2: LNHDA, SQIVND (reference sequence).